This entry lists 2 T cell receptor beta chains sequenced from one sample in a study of cytomegalovirus exposure and HLA in healthy donors. 13 Jbeta primers and 60 Vbeta primers were used for the PCR. Clones were read by immunoSEQ multiplex PCR, and TCRdb kept only the in-frame ones, dropping some. The sample records 100,000 to 150,000 clones, more than 60% being singletons. The sequencing sample was made of PBMCs. The source of these receptors is a woman between 45 and 60 years old in good health and CMV-seropositive.

To note about this clone: Sequence at one end of the junction differs from germline and may be a read error. The V and J genes are TRBV15 and TRBJ2-5; 8 bases match TRBD2. CDR3 size: 17 residues. Germline assignment: CDR1 LNHNV and CDR2 YYDKDF (reference sequence). The chain's CDR3 is CATRRVGGRGAQETQYF. DNA of the CDR3: TGTGCCACCAGAAGAGTGGGGGGGCGGGGGGCCCAAGAGACCCAGTACTTC.

This clone turned up a few times. At one end the junction does not follow the germline gene, possibly because of a read error. This chain joins TRBV7-7 and TRBJ1-2; 10 positions match TRBD1. This CDR3 has 13 amino acids. The V gene's germline CDR1 is SSHAT and CDR2 FNYEAQ (reference sequence). The CDR3 here is CASSGQGGEGYTF. The CDR3 DNA is TGTGCTAGCAGCGGACAGGGGGGAGAGGGCTACACCTTC. Together with reference TRBV7-7 and TRBJ1-2, the CDR3 gives the full variable domain: GAGVSQSPRYKVTKRGQDVTLRCDPISSHATLYWYQQALGQGPEFLTYFNYEAQPDKSGLPSDRFSAERPEGSISTLTIQRTEQRDSAMYRCASSGQGGEGYTFGSGTRLTVV.